The sample holds a few counts of the clone carrying this TCR beta chain. This record comes from a study of T cells after yellow fever vaccination. Trimming stripped 3 bases from V and 2 bases from J, with 12 bases between. This CDR3 has 15 residues. In germline, CDR1 is MRHNA, CDR2 SNTAGT. TCRdb reprocessed the 5' RACE reads via MiXCR and lists one record per CDR3 protein. The data show nearly 350,000 distinct CDR3 sequences, about 8.3% seen once. This rearrangement joins TRBV6-4 to TRBJ2-3; D is undetermined. The material was PBMCs, obtained around 45 days after the first yellow fever vaccination. This receptor was obtained from a young man who received the YFV17D yellow fever vaccine. In DNA, the CDR3 is TGTGCCAGCAGTGAAGACTCTTACCTCACAGATACGCAGTATTTT. It translates to CASSEDSYLTDTQYF.